Sequencing of this T cell receptor beta chain was carried out in a study of T cell repertoires in cytomegalovirus infection. Study context: Recently identified HLA-C-restricted CMV epitopes were used, and well-studied HLA-B-restricted CMV epitopes were used as well. General study results and limits: The cumulative frequency of public TCR beta families identified carriers of CMV plus the relevant HLA.

This clonotype was observed a few times. No antigen is known for it. Each CDR3 protein is one row after TCRdb ran MiXCR on the reads. This table holds around 500,000 distinct CDR3 sequences, approximately 46% found once. Per the germline V gene, CDR1 is SGHDT and CDR2 is YYEEEE. This CDR3 spans 13 amino acids. V was cut by 0 bases and J by 4 bases, with 7 bases left in between. This specimen consisted of cultured PBMCs, obtained from culture after CMV antigen stimulation. The rearrangement uses TRBV5-6 and TRBJ1-1; the D is unclear. This TCR was sampled from a human donor in good health (CMV status not recorded). Some clones in this sample may be carry-over from other donors' samples. CDR3: CASSLGVLTEAFF. As DNA, the CDR3 is TGTGCCAGCAGCTTGGGAGTTCTCACTGAAGCTTTCTTT.